This TCR beta chain was recorded in a study of blood T cells in healthy people across ages. V was pared by 2 bases and J by 5 bases, with 9 bases of the junction left unmatched. The germline V gene has CDR1 SGHDN and CDR2 FVKESK. The CDR3 has 15 residues. Study results and limitations: Per million T cells, TCR beta diversity dropped about linearly as age rose. Unknown CMV status may confound age-related changes in expanded clones.

They isolated at least 6 million PBMCs from each sample. A remark on this clonotype: What it binds is unknown.

Together with a sample-barcoded 5' primer, a J-beta primer mix was included in a second PCR lasting about 7 to 11 cycles. TCRdb redid the calling of the 5' RACE reads with MiXCR, one entry per CDR3 protein. Of more than 900,000 distinct CDR3 sequences listed, 25% to 35% are singletons. This same sample was also taken into another study, of T cells of mothers and their children. That investigation notes: For the second PCR, the M1S primer put in sample barcodes and 2-4 random nucleotides.

V and J are TRBV14 and TRBJ2-7; TRBD2 matches at 7 bases. The TCR originated in a woman aged 40 to 50 in good health. Sequencing input: blood. CDR3 sequence reads: CASSQPGLGVHEQYF. The CDR3, as DNA: TGTGCCAGCAGCCAACCCGGACTAGGCGTCCACGAGCAGTACTTC.